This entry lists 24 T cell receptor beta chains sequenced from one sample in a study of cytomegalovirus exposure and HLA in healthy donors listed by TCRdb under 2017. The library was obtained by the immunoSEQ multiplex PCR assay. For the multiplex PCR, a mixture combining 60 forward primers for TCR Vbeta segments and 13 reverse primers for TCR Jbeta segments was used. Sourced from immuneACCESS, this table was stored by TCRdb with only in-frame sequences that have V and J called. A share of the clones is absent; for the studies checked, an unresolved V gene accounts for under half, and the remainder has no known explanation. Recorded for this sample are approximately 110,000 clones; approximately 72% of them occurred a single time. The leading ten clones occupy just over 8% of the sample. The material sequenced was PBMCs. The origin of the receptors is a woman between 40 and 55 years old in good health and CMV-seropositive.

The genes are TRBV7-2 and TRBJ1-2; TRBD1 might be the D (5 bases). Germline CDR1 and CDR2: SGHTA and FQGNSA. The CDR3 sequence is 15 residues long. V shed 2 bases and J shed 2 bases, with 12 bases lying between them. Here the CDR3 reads CASSLSGDSNYGYTF. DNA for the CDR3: TGTGCCAGCAGCTTATCGGGAGACAGCAACTATGGCTACACCTTC. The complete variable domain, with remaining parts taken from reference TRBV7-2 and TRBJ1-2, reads GAGVSQSPSNKVTEKGKDVELRCDPISGHTALYWYRQSLGQGLEFLIYFQGNSAPDKSGLPSDRFSAERTGGSVSTLTIQRTQQEDSAVYLCASSLSGDSNYGYTFGSGTRLTVV.

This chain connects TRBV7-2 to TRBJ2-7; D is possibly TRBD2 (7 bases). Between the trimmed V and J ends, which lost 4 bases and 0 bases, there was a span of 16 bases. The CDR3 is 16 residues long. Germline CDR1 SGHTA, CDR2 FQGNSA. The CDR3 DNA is TGTGCCAGCAGCTCAGTGGGGGGGGCACGCTCCTACGAGCAGTACTTC. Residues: CASSSVGGARSYEQYF.

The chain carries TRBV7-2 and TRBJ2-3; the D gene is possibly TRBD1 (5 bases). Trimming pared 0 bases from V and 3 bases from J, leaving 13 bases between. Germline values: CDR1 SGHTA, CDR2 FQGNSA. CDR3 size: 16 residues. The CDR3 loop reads CASSLAAGKFTDTQYF. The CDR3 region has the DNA TGTGCCAGCAGCTTAGCCGCAGGGAAGTTTACAGATACGCAGTATTTT.

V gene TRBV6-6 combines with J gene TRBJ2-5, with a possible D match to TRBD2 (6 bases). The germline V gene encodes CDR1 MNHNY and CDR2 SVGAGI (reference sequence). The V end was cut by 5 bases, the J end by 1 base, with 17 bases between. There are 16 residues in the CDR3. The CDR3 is CASSHLRGNLQETQYF. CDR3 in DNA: TGTGCCAGCAGTCACCTACGGGGGAACCTCCAAGAGACCCAGTACTTC.

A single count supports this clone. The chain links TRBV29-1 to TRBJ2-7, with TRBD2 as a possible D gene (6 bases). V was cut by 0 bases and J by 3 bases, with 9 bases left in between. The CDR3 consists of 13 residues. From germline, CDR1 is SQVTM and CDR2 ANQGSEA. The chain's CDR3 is CSVEDREVYEQYF. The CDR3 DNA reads TGCAGCGTTGAAGACAGGGAGGTCTACGAGCAGTACTTC.

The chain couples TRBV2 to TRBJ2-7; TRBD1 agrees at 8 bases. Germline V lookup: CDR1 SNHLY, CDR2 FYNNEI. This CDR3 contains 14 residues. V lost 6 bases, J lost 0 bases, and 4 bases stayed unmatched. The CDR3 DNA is TGTGCCAGCAGAGGACAGGGAACCTCCTACGAGCAGTACTTC. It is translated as CASRGQGTSYEQYF.

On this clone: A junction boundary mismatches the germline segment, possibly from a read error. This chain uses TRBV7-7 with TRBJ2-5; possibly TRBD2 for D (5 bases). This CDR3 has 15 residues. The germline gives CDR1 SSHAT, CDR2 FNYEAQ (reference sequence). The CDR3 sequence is CASSLDGGYQETQYF. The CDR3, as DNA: TGTGCTAGCAGCTTAGATGGCGGGTATCAAGAGACCCAGTACTTC.

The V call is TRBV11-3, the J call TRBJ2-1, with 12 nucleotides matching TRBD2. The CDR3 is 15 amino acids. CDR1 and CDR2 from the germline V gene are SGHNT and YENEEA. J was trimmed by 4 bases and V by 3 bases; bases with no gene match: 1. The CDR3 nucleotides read TGTGCCAGCAGCTTGACTAGCGGGGGTTACAATGAGCAGTTCTTC. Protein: CASSLTSGGYNEQFF.

CDR3 DNA: TGTGCCAGCTCACCAGGACTAGCGGGGTCCGAGCAGTTCTTC. This gives the protein CASSPGLAGSEQFF. The chain links TRBV18 to TRBJ2-1, with 12 bases fitting TRBD2. V was pared by 2 bases and J by 10 bases, with 3 bases of the junction left unmatched. The germline gives CDR1 KGHSH, CDR2 LQKENI. The CDR3 extends over 14 amino acids.

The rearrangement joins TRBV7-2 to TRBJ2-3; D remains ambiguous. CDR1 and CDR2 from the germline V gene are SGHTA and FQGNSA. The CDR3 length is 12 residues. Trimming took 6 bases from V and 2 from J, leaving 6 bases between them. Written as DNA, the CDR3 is TGTGCCAGCAGTCCGTACACAGATACGCAGTATTTT. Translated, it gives CASSPYTDTQYF.

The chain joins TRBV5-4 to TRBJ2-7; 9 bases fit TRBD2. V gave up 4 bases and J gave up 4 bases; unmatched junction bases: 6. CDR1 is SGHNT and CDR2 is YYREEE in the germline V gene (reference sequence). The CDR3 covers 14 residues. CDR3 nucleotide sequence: TGTGCCAGCAGCGTGGGAACTAGCGGGTACGAGCAGTACTTC. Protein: CASSVGTSGYEQYF.

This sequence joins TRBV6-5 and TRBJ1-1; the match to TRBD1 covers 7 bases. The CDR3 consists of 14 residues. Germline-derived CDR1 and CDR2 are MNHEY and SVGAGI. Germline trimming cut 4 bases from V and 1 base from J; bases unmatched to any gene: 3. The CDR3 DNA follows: TGTGCCAGCAGTTTACGACAGGGGAACACTGAAGCTTTCTTT. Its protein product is CASSLRQGNTEAFF.

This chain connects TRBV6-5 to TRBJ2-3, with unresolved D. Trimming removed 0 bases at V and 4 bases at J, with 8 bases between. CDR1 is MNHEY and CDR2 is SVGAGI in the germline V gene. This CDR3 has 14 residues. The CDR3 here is CASSYSLVADTQYF. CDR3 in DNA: TGTGCCAGCAGTTACTCCCTAGTGGCAGATACGCAGTATTTT.

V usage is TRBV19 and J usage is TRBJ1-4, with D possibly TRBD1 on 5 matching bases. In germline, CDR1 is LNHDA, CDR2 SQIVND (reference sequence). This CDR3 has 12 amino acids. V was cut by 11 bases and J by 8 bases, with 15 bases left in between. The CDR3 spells CARRIGAEKLFF. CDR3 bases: TGTGCCCGAAGGATTGGGGCGGAAAAACTGTTTTTT.

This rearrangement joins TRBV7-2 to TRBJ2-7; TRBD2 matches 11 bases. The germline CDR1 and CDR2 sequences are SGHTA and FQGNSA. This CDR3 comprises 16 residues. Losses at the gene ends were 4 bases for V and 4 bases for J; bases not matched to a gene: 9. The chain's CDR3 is CASSSLAGGMVYEQYF. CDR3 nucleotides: TGTGCCAGCAGCTCATTAGCGGGGGGGATGGTATACGAGCAGTACTTC.

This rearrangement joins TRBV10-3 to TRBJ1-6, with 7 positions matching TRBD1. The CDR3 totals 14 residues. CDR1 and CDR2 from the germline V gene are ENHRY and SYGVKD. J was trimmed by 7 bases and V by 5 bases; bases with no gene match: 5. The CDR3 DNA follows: TGTGCCATCAGTATCCGGGACAGAAATTCACCCCTCCACTTT. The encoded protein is CAISIRDRNSPLHF.

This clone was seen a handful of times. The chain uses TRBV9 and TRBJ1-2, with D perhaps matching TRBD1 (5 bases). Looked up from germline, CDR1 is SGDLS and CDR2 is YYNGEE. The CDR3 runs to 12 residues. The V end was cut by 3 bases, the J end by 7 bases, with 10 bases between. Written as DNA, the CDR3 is TGTGCCAGCAGCGACAGGTTTGGTGGCTACACCTTC. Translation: CASSDRFGGYTF.

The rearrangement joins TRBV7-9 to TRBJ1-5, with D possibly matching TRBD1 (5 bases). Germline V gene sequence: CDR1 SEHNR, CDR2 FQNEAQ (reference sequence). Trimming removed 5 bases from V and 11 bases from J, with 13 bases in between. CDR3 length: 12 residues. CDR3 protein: CASSQGGGSQHF. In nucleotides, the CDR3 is TGTGCCAGCAGCCAGGGAGGAGGGTCCCAGCATTTT.

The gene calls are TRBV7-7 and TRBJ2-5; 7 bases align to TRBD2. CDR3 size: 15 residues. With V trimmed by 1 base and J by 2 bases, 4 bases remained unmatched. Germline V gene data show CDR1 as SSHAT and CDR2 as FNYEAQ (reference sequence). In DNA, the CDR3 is TGTGCCAGCAGCTTAGGGGGCGGGGGACAAGAGACCCAGTACTTC. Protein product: CASSLGGGGQETQYF. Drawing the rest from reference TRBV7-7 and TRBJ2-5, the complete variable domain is GAGVSQSPRYKVTKRGQDVTLRCDPISSHATLYWYQQALGQGPEFLTYFNYEAQPDKSGLPSDRFSAERPEGSISTLTIQRTEQRDSAMYRCASSLGGGGQETQYFGPGTRLLVL.

CDR3 amino acids: CASSDRYNEQFF. Here the CDR3 DNA reads TGTGCCAGCAGCGACAGATACAATGAGCAGTTCTTC. The V gene is TRBV7-9, the J gene TRBJ2-1; TRBD1 might be the D (5 bases). V was cut by 5 bases and J by 4 bases, with 6 bases left in between. CDR3 length: 12 amino acids. Per the germline V gene, CDR1 is SEHNR and CDR2 is FQNEAQ (reference sequence).

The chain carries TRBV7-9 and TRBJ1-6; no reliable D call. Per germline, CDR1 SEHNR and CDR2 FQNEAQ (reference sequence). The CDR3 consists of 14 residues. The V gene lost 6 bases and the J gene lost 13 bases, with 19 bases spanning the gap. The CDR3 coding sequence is TGTGCCAGCAGTAAACTCCAGGAATTTGCGCCCCTCCACTTT. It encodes CASSKLQEFAPLHF. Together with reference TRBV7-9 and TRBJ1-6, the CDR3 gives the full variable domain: DTGVSQNPRHKITKRGQNVTFRCDPISEHNRLYWYRQTLGQGPEFLTYFQNEAQLEKSRLLSDRFSAERPKGSFSTLEIQRTEQGDSAMYLCASSKLQEFAPLHFGNGTRLTVT.

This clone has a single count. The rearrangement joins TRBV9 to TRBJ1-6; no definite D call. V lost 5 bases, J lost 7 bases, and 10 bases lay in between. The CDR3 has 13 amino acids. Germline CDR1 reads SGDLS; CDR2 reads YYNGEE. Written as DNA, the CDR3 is TGTGCCAGCAGGGGCTCAGGCAATTCACCCCTCCACTTT. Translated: CASRGSGNSPLHF.

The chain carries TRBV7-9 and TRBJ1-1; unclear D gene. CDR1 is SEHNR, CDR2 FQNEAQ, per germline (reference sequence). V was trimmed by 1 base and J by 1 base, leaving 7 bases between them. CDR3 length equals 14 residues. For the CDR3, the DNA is TGTGCCAGCAGCTTAGTTACGGGGAACACTGAAGCTTTCTTT. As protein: CASSLVTGNTEAFF. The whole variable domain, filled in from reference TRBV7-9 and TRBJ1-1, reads DTGVSQNPRHKITKRGQNVTFRCDPISEHNRLYWYRQTLGQGPEFLTYFQNEAQLEKSRLLSDRFSAERPKGSFSTLEIQRTEQGDSAMYLCASSLVTGNTEAFFGQGTRLTVV.

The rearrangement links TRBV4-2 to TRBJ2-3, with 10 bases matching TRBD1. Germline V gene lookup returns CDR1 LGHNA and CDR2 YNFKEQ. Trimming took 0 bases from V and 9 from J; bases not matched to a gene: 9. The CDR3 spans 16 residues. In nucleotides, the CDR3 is TGTGCCAGCAGCCAAGATTTCGGGACAGGGGTCCGGACGCAGTATTTT. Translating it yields CASSQDFGTGVRTQYF.